This T cell receptor (beta chain) was captured by sequencing in a study of early T cells in non-severe SARS-CoV-2 infection. The length of the CDR3 is 13 residues. After removal of 6 bases from V and 6 bases from J, the junction contained 5 bases not matched to a gene. Germline V gene sequence: CDR1 MNHEY, CDR2 SVGAGI. Remarks on this clonotype: The antigen is undetermined.

As part of library construction, unique molecular identifiers were attached to individual cDNA molecules. TCRdb used MiXCR to reprocess the 5' RACE reads, holding one entry per CDR3 protein. The table includes 100,000 to 150,000 distinct CDR3 sequences, under 15% detected once. Study results and limitations: Matching results from VDJdb favored anti-spike CD8 responses, leaving private and CD4 specificities undetected.

This sequence was found in an adult who was a healthcare worker with PCR-confirmed SARS-CoV-2 infection or an uninfected control (not recorded which). The sequencing input was whole blood. This sequence joins TRBV6-5 and TRBJ1-5, with 7 bases identical to TRBD1. For the CDR3, the DNA is TGTGCCAGCAGAGGACAGGCGGGTCAGCCCCAGCATTTT. Its protein product is CASRGQAGQPQHF.